The clone carrying this T cell receptor beta chain has only a few counts. These data originate in a study of early T cells in non-severe SARS-CoV-2 infection. TCRdb re-analysed the 5' RACE reads in MiXCR, keeping a single row per CDR3 protein. The sample shows some 57,000 distinct CDR3 sequences, under 11% of them seen only once. This CDR3 is built from 14 residues. V was clipped by 3 bases and J by 7 bases, with 16 bases between them. This TCR was recovered from an adult who was a healthcare worker with PCR-confirmed SARS-CoV-2 infection or an uninfected control (not recorded which). This chain links TRBV12-3 or TRBV12-4 with TRBJ2-7, with D maybe TRBD2 (6 bases). The specimen sequenced was whole blood. CDR3 protein: CASSLRGGGLEQYF. In DNA, the CDR3 is TGTGCCAGCAGTTTGAGGGGAGGCGGGCTTGAGCAGTACTTC.